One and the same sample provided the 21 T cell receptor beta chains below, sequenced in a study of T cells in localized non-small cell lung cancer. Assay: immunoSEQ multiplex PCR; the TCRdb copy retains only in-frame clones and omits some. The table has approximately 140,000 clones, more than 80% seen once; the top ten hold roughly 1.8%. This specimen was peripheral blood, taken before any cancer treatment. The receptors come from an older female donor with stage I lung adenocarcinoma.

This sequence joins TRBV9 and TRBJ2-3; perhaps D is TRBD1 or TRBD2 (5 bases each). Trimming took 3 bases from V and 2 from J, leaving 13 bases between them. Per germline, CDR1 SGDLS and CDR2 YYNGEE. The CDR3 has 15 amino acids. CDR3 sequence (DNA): TGTGCCAGCAGCGGGGGACGCGGAATCACAGATACGCAGTATTTT. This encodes CASSGGRGITDTQYF.

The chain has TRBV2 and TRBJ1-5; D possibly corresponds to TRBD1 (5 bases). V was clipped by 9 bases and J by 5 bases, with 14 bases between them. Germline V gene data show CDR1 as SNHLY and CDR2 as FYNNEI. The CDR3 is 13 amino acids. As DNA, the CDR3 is TGTGCCAGTATCGGGGACCGTGATCAGCCCCAGCATTTT. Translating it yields CASIGDRDQPQHF.

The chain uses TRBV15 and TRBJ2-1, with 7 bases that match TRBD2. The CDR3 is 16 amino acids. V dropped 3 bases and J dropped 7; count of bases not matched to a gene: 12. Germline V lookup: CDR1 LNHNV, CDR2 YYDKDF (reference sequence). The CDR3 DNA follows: TGTGCCACCAGCAGTATCGAGGCTAGCGGAGAGAATGAGCAGTTCTTC. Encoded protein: CATSSIEASGENEQFF.

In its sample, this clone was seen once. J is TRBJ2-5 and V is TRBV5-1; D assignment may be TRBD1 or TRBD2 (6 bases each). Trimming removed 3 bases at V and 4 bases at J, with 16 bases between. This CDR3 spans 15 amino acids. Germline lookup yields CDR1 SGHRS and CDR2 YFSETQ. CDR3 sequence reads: CASSSSRGGRETQYF. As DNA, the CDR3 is TGCGCCAGCAGCTCGAGCAGAGGGGGGAGAGAGACCCAGTACTTC. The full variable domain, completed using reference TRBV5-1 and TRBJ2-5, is KAGVTQTPRYLIKTRGQQVTLSCSPISGHRSVSWYQQTPGQGLQFLFEYFSETQRNKGNFPGRFSGRQFSNSRSEMNVSTLELGDSALYLCASSSSRGGRETQYFGPGTRLLVL.

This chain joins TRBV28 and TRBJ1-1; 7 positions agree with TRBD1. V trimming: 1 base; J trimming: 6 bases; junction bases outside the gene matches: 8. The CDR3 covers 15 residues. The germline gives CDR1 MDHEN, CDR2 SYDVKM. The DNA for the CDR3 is TGTGCCAGCAGTTTATCCAGGAGGGGGCAGTCTGAAGCTTTCTTT. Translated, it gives CASSLSRRGQSEAFF.

In DNA, the CDR3 is TGTGCCAGCAGACAGGGGGCGACCCATCAGCCCCAGCATTTT. It yields the protein CASRQGATHQPQHF. The rearrangement links TRBV28 to TRBJ1-5, with 9 nucleotides matching TRBD1. CDR3 length equals 14 residues. Germline CDR1 is MDHEN and CDR2 is SYDVKM. V lost 6 bases to trimming and J lost 5 bases; unmatched junction nucleotides: 5.

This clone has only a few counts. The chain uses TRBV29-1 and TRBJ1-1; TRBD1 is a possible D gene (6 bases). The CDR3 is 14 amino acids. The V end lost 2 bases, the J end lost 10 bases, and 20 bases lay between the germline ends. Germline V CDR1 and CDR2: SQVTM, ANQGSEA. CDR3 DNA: TGCAGCGTTGAATCGACCGCCTACAGGGATGGAGCTTTCTTT. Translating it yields CSVESTAYRDGAFF.

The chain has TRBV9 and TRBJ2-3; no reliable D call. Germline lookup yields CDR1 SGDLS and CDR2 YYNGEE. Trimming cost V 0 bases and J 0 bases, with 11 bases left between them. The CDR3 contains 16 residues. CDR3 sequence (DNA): TGTGCCAGCAGCGTAGAAAGTCTTGGAAGCACAGATACGCAGTATTTT. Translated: CASSVESLGSTDTQYF.

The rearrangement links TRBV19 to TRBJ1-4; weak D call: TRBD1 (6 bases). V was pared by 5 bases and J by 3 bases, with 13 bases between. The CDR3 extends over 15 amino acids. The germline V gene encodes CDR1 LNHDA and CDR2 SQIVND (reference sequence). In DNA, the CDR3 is TGTGCCAGTAGTCTCGAGGACAGAGCTAATGAAAAACTGTTTTTT. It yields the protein CASSLEDRANEKLFF.

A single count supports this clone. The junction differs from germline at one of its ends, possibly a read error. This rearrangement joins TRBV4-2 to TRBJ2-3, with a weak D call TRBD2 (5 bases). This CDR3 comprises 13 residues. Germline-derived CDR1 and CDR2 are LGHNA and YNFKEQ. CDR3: CASSQVGPTRLHF. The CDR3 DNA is TGTGCCAGCAGCCAAGTAGGCCCTACTAGGTTACATTTT.

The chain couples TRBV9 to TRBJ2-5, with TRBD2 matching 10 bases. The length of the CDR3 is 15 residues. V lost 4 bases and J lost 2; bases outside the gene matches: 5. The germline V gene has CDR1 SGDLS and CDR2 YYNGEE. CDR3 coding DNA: TGTGCCAGCAGCCCTTGGACTAGCGGACAAGAGACCCAGTACTTC. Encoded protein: CASSPWTSGQETQYF.

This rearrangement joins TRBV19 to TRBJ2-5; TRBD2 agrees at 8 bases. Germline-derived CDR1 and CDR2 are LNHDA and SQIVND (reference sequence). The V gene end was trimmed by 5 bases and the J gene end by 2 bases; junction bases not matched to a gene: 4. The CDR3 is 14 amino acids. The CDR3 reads CASSPTSGQETQYF. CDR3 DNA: TGTGCCAGTAGTCCCACTAGCGGTCAAGAGACCCAGTACTTC.

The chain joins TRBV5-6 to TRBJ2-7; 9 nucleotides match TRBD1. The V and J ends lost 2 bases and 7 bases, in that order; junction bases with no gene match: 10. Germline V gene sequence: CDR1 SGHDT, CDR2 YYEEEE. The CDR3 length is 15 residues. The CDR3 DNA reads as TGTGCCAGCAGCTTAACCCGGGACAGGGTCGGGGAGCAGTACTTC. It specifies CASSLTRDRVGEQYF. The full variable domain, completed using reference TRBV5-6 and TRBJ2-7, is DAGVTQSPTHLIKTRGQQVTLRCSPKSGHDTVSWYQQALGQGPQFIFQYYEEEERQRGNFPDRFSGHQFPNYSSELNVNALLLGDSALYLCASSLTRDRVGEQYFGPGTRLTVT.

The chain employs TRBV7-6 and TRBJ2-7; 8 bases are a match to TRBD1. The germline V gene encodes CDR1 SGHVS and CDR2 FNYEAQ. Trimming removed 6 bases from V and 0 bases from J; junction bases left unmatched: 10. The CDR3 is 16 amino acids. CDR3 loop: CASSFRSGQDSYEQYF. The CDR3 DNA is TGTGCCAGCAGTTTTAGATCGGGACAGGACTCCTACGAGCAGTACTTC.

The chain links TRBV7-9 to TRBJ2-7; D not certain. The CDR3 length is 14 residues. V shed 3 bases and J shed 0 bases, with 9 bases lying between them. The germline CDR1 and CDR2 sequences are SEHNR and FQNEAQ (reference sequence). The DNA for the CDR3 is TGTGCCAGCAGCTTCGGGCCAGCCTCCTACGAGCAGTACTTC. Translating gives CASSFGPASYEQYF. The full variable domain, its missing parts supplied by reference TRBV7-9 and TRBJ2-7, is DTGVSQNPRHKITKRGQNVTFRCDPISEHNRLYWYRQTLGQGPEFLTYFQNEAQLEKSRLLSDRFSAERPKGSFSTLEIQRTEQGDSAMYLCASSFGPASYEQYFGPGTRLTVT.

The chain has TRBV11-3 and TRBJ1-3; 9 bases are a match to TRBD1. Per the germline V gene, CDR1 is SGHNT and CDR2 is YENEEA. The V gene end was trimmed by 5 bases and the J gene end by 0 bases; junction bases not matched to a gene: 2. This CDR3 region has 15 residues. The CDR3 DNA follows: TGTGCCAGCAGCGAGGACAGGGGCTCTGGAAACACCATATATTTT. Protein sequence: CASSEDRGSGNTIYF.

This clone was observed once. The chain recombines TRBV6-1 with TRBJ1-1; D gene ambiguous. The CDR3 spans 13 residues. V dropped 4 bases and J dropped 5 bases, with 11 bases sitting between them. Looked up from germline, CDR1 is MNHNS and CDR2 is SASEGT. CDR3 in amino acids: CASSAEGGTEAFF. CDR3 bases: TGTGCCAGCAGTGCTGAGGGAGGGACTGAAGCTTTCTTT.

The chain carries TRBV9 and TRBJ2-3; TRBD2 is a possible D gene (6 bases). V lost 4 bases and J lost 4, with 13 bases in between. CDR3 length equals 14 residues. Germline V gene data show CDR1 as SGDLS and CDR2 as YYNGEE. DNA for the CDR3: TGTGCCAGCAGCCCTCATGGGGGGTCAGATACGCAGTATTTT. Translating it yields CASSPHGGSDTQYF.

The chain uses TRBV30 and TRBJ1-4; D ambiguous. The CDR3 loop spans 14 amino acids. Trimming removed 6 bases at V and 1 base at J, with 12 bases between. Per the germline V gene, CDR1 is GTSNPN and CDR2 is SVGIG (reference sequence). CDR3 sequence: CACQTSQTNEKLFF. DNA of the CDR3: TGTGCCTGTCAGACCTCCCAAACTAATGAAAAACTGTTTTTT.

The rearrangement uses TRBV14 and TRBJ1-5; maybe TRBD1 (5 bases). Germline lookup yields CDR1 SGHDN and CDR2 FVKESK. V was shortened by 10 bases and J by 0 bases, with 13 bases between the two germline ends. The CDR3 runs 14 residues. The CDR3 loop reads CATGQVYSNQPQHF. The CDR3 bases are TGTGCCACAGGACAAGTATATAGCAATCAGCCCCAGCATTTT.

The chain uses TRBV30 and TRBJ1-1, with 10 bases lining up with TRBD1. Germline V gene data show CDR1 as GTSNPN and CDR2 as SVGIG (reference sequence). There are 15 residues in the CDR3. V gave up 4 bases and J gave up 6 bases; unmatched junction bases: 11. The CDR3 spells CAWTRTGQGTAEAFF. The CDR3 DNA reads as TGTGCCTGGACCAGAACGGGACAGGGGACGGCTGAAGCTTTCTTT.